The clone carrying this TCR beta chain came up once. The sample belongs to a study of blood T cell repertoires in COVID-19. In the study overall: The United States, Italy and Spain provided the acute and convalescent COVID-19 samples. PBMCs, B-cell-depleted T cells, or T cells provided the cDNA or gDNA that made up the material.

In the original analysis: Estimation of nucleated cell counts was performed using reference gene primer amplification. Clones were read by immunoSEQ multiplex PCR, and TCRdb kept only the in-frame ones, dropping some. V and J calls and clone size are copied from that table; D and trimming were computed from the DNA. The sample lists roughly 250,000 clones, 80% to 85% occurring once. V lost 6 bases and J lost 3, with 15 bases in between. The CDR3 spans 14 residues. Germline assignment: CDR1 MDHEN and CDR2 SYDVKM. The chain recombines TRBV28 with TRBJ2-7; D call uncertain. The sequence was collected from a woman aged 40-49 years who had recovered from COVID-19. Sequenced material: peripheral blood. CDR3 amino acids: CASRVATFHYEQYF. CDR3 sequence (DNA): TGTGCCAGCAGAGTGGCCACCTTCCACTACGAGCAGTACTTC.